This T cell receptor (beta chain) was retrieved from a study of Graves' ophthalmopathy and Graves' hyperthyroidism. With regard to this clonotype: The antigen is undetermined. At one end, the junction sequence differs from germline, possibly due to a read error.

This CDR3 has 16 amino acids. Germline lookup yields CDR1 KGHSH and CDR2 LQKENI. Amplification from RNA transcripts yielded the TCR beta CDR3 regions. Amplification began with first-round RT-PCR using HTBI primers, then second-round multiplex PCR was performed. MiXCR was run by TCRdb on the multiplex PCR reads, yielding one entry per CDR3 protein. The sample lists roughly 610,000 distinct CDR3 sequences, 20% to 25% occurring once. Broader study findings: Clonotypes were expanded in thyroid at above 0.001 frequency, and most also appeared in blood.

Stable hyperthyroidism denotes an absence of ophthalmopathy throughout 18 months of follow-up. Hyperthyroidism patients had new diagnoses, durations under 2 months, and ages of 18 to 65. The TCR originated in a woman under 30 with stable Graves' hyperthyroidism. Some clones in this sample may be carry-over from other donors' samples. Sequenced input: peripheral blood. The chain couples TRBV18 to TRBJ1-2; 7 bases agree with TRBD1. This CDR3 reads CVSSPNRGINNYGYTF. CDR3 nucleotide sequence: TGTGTCAGCTCACCAAACAGGGGTATAAATAACTATGGCTACACCTTC.